Presented here are 2 T cell receptor beta chains from one specimen sequenced in a study of response to subunit inactivated influenza vaccine. Each CDR3 protein gets one entry after TCRdb re-called the RT-PCR reads with MiXCR. The sample records around 300,000 distinct CDR3 sequences, about 20% being singletons. The sequences come from PBMCs from blood, collected approximately 20 months after vaccination. The receptor set was obtained from a man in his fifties or sixties who received an inactivated influenza vaccine.

The genes are TRBV11-2 and TRBJ2-2, with 8 nucleotides matching TRBD2. Losses at the gene ends were 4 bases for V and 5 bases for J; bases not matched to a gene: 12. This CDR3 is 17 amino acids long. Germline values: CDR1 SGHAT, CDR2 FQNNGV. The CDR3 protein is CASSYAAQAGGTGELFF. The CDR3 coding sequence is TGTGCCAGCAGCTACGCCGCCCAGGCGGGAGGAACCGGGGAGCTGTTTTTT.

The chain links TRBV12-3 or TRBV12-4 to TRBJ1-2, with D possibly TRBD1 on 6 matching bases. The V gene lost 6 bases and the J gene lost 8 bases, with 10 bases spanning the gap. The CDR3 loop spans 11 amino acids. Here the CDR3 reads CASSEGGGYTF. The CDR3 nucleotides read TGTGCCAGCAGCGAGGGGGGAGGCTACACCTTC.